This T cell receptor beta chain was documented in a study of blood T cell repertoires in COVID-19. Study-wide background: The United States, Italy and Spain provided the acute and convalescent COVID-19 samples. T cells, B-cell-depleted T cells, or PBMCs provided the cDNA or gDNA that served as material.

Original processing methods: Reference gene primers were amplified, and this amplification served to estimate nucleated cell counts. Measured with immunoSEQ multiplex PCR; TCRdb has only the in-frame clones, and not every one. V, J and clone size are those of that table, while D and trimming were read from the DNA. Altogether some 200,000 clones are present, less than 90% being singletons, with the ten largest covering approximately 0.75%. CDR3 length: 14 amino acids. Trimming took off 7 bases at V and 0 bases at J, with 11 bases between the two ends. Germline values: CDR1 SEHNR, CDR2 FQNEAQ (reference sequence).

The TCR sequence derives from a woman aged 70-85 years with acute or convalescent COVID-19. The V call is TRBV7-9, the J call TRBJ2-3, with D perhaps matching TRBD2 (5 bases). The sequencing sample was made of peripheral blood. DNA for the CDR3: TGTGCCAGCACGCCGGGAAGTAGCACAGATACGCAGTATTTT. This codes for CASTPGSSTDTQYF.